One and the same sample provided the 10 T cell receptor beta chains below, sequenced in a study of blood T cell repertoires in COVID-19. TCRdb's table, derived via immunoSEQ multiplex PCR, lists solely in-frame clones and lacks some. The table has a few hundred thousand clones, approximately 90% seen once; the top ten hold roughly 2%. The sequenced sample was PBMCs or T cells enriched from blood (not recorded which). Receptors were obtained from an older woman in a cohort exposed to, infected with or recovered from COVID-19 (not recorded which).

In this sample, this clone turned up once. The chain links TRBV3-1 (or the pseudogene TRBV3-2) to TRBJ2-1; the D gene is possibly TRBD2 (5 bases). This CDR3 is built from 14 residues. V was trimmed by 2 bases and J by 4 bases, leaving 9 bases between them. Germline V CDR1 and CDR2: LGHDT, YNNKEL (reference sequence). The CDR3 sequence: CASSQTQRYNEQFF. The CDR3, as DNA: TGTGCCAGCAGCCAAACACAGCGGTACAATGAGCAGTTCTTC.

The chain employs TRBV7-9 and TRBJ2-1; unclear D gene. Germline lookup yields CDR1 SEHNR and CDR2 FQNEAQ (reference sequence). This CDR3 has 13 residues. V lost 7 bases to trimming and J lost 0 bases, with 7 bases between them. In DNA, the CDR3 is TGTGCCAGCACAAGTAGCTCCTACAATGAGCAGTTCTTC. Protein: CASTSSSYNEQFF. Filled out from reference TRBV7-9 and TRBJ2-1, the complete variable domain reads DTGVSQNPRHKITKRGQNVTFRCDPISEHNRLYWYRQTLGQGPEFLTYFQNEAQLEKSRLLSDRFSAERPKGSFSTLEIQRTEQGDSAMYLCASTSSSYNEQFFGPGTRLTVL.

This clone has a single count. The CDR3 spells CASSQVYKNTEAFF. The CDR3 nucleotides read TGTGCCAGCAGTCAAGTATACAAGAACACTGAAGCTTTCTTT. V usage is TRBV2 and J usage is TRBJ1-1; D remains unclear. V was trimmed by 5 bases and J by 1 base, leaving 11 bases between them. CDR1 is SNHLY and CDR2 is FYNNEI in the germline V gene. The CDR3 extends over 14 amino acids. The whole variable domain, filled in from reference TRBV2 and TRBJ1-1, reads EPEVTQTPSHQVTQMGQEVILRCVPISNHLYFYWYRQILGQKVEFLVSFYNNEISEKSEIFDDQFSVERPDGSNFTLKIRSTKLEDSAMYFCASSQVYKNTEAFFGQGTRLTVV.

In its sample, this clone was seen a few times. The chain couples TRBV12-3 or TRBV12-4 to TRBJ1-6; tentatively, D is TRBD1 (6 bases). V was pared by 2 bases and J by 13 bases, with 12 bases between. The CDR3 consists of 13 residues. CDR3 loop: CASSLKDSRPLHF. The CDR3 coding sequence is TGTGCCAGCAGTTTAAAGGACAGCCGGCCCCTCCACTTT.

The genes are TRBV3-1 (or the pseudogene TRBV3-2) and TRBJ2-3, with TRBD2 identical over 12 bases. Germline trimming cut 4 bases from V and 5 bases from J; bases unmatched to any gene: 10. CDR1 and CDR2 (germline): LGHDT, YNNKEL (reference sequence). The CDR3 is made up of 17 amino acids. For the CDR3, the DNA is TGTGCCAGCAGCCGCTTGGGACTAGCGGGTTCAAAAGATACGCAGTATTTT. Translation: CASSRLGLAGSKDTQYF.

The J gene is TRBJ1-1, the V gene TRBV19; perhaps TRBD1 as D (5 bases). V lost 6 bases to trimming and J lost 1 base, with 18 bases between them. CDR3 size: 16 residues. Germline lookup yields CDR1 LNHDA and CDR2 SQIVND (reference sequence). CDR3 DNA sequence: TGTGCCAGTAGGGGCCCCCAACAGGCCTCGAACACTGAAGCTTTCTTT. Protein: CASRGPQQASNTEAFF.

The chain is built from TRBV19 and TRBJ1-5, with 8 nucleotides matching TRBD1. This CDR3 is built from 15 residues. Per germline, CDR1 LNHDA and CDR2 SQIVND (reference sequence). J gave up 10 bases and V 11 bases, and 19 bases lay outside the gene matches. This CDR3 reads CAVRTGSWILSPQHF. As DNA, the CDR3 is TGTGCCGTAAGGACAGGGTCATGGATTTTAAGCCCCCAGCATTTT.

This clone turned up a few times. The V and J genes are TRBV30 and TRBJ2-7; 10 nucleotides line up with TRBD1. The germline V gene has CDR1 GTSNPN and CDR2 SVGIG (reference sequence). V was clipped by 3 bases and J by 3 bases; unmatched bases: 2. The CDR3 contains 13 residues. The CDR3 region is CAWSRDRGYEQYF. The DNA for the CDR3 is TGTGCCTGGAGCCGGGACAGGGGCTACGAGCAGTACTTC.

This clone is deemed medium-sized. The J gene is TRBJ1-2, the V gene TRBV14; TRBD1 matches 9 bases. Looked up from germline, CDR1 is SGHDN and CDR2 is FVKESK. CDR3 size: 15 residues. With V trimmed by 2 bases and J by 7 bases, 8 bases remained unmatched. Here the CDR3 reads CASSQPGTGRIGYTF. The CDR3 nucleotides read TGTGCCAGCAGCCAACCCGGGACAGGGAGAATTGGCTACACCTTC.

This chain links TRBV28 with TRBJ1-2; tentatively, D is TRBD1 (5 bases). V was clipped by 5 bases and J by 2 bases, with 15 bases between them. Germline-derived CDR1 and CDR2 are MDHEN and SYDVKM. This CDR3 is 15 amino acids long. CDR3 DNA sequence: TGTGCCAGCAGTCCAACCAGGGCGGGGAACTATGGCTACACCTTC. Translated: CASSPTRAGNYGYTF.